The next 6 T cell receptor beta chains were all read from a single sample in a study of T-cell memory formation after mild COVID-19. Via MiXCR, TCRdb re-called the 5' RACE reads, giving one row per CDR3 protein. The data contain roughly 340,000 distinct CDR3 sequences, 15% of them seen just once; the ten biggest clones take up about a fifth. The sample comprised PBMCs or a T cell subset sorted from them (not recorded which). Receptors were obtained from a man younger than 35 who had mild COVID-19 (a few samples of this study predate the infection). Cell type and time point are not known.

This clonotype has just a few counts. V is TRBV5-1 and J is TRBJ2-7, with TRBD1 identical over 9 bases. The germline CDR1 and CDR2 sequences are SGHRS and YFSETQ. V trimming: 5 bases; J trimming: 2 bases; junction bases outside the gene matches: 5. There are 14 residues in the CDR3. CDR3 in amino acids: CASRSGTGTYEQYF. The CDR3 nucleotides are TGCGCCAGCAGGTCCGGGACAGGGACCTACGAGCAGTACTTC.

The sample holds a few counts of this clonotype. The rearrangement links TRBV9 to TRBJ2-2; D call uncertain. Germline-derived CDR1 and CDR2 are SGDLS and YYNGEE. The V end was cut by 0 bases, the J end by 3 bases, with 6 bases between. This CDR3 has 14 residues. This CDR3 is CASSVVSDTGELFF. Here the CDR3 DNA reads TGTGCCAGCAGCGTAGTCTCAGACACCGGGGAGCTGTTTTTT.

This clonotype was detected a few times. This chain uses TRBV6-4 with TRBJ1-5; the D is unclear. Germline values: CDR1 MRHNA, CDR2 SNTAGT. The CDR3 is 17 amino acids. V dropped 2 bases and J dropped 0 bases, with 14 bases sitting between them. CDR3 nucleotide sequence: TGTGCCAGCAGTGACGGCAGGCCCCGATATAGCAATCAGCCCCAGCATTTT. Translating gives CASSDGRPRYSNQPQHF.

This clonotype was seen a handful of times. The V call is TRBV2, the J call TRBJ2-2, with D perhaps given as TRBD1 or TRBD2 (5 bases each). This CDR3 spans 15 amino acids. Trimming shortened V by 4 bases and J by 6 bases, and 15 bases separated the two germline ends. The germline V gene encodes CDR1 SNHLY and CDR2 FYNNEI. For the CDR3, the DNA is TGTGCCAGCAGTGCGGTTGGGGGATCGGCCGGGGAGCTGTTTTTT. Translation gives CASSAVGGSAGELFF.

The chain links TRBV5-1 to TRBJ2-2; D gene ambiguous. The CDR3 sequence is 15 residues long. V lost 0 bases and J 7 bases, leaving 13 bases between the germline ends. Germline loops: CDR1 SGHRS, CDR2 YFSETQ. CDR3 DNA sequence: TGCGCCAGCAGCTTGGAACCCAGCAAAGTCGGGGAGCTGTTTTTT. Its protein product is CASSLEPSKVGELFF. Using reference TRBV5-1 and TRBJ2-2 for the parts outside the CDR3, the full variable domain is KAGVTQTPRYLIKTRGQQVTLSCSPISGHRSVSWYQQTPGQGLQFLFEYFSETQRNKGNFPGRFSGRQFSNSRSEMNVSTLELGDSALYLCASSLEPSKVGELFFGEGSRLTVL.

Comments on this clonotype: Sequence at one end of the junction differs from germline and may be a read error. This sequence joins TRBV12-3 or TRBV12-4 and TRBJ1-2; TRBD1 matches 7 bases. CDR3 length: 12 residues. CDR3 amino acids: CASSTYSGGLVF. Here the CDR3 DNA reads TGTGCCAGCAGTACCTACTCAGGGGGGTTGGTCTTC.